The 9 T cell receptor beta chains below were found in one sample sequenced in a study of cytomegalovirus exposure and HLA in healthy donors (dated by TCRdb to 2016 to 2017). Library prep was done by the immunoSEQ multiplex PCR assay. For the multiplex PCR, a mixture combining 60 forward primers for TCR Vbeta segments and 13 reverse primers for TCR Jbeta segments was used. This immuneACCESS table, as held by TCRdb, lists in-frame sequences with V and J called but not all clones. Of the missing ones, under half trace to an unresolved V gene in checked studies; the others have no known cause. This sample lists 100,000 to 150,000 clones; 60% to 75% were detected once. The leading ten clones occupy about 4.4% of the sample. Sequenced sample: PBMCs. These receptors were taken from a woman in her forties or fifties in good health and CMV-seropositive.

This chain uses TRBV4-3 with TRBJ1-2; D gene ambiguous. There are 15 residues in the CDR3. V lost 2 bases and J 2 bases, leaving 12 bases between the germline ends. Germline V gives CDR1 LGHNA, CDR2 YSLEER. CDR3 nucleotides: TGCGCCAGCAGCCAAAGGGAGGGTGTGAACTATGGCTACACCTTC. Its translation: CASSQREGVNYGYTF.

The CDR3 nucleotides read TGTGCTAGTGGTTTGGGAGGACAGGGCGGTGGTGGCTACACCTTC. Residues: CASGLGGQGGGGYTF. The chain uses TRBV12-5 and TRBJ1-2; 8 nucleotides match TRBD1. The CDR3 has 15 residues. The germline gives CDR1 LGHNT, CDR2 FRNRAP. V was pared by 1 base and J by 7 bases, with 8 bases of the junction left unmatched.

This chain uses TRBV18 with TRBJ2-4; maybe TRBD2 (5 bases). V lost 3 bases to trimming and J lost 6 bases, with 18 bases between them. CDR1 KGHSH and CDR2 LQKENI come from the germline V gene. The length of the CDR3 is 16 residues. The CDR3 bases are TGTGCCAGCTCACCCCCCGAGGGCAGCCAAAGAAACATTCAGTACTTC. Translation: CASSPPEGSQRNIQYF.

This clone was recorded only once. The chain employs TRBV11-2 and TRBJ1-6, with a possible D match to TRBD1 (5 bases). CDR1 is SGHAT, CDR2 FQNNGV, per germline. V dropped 3 bases and J dropped 7 bases, with 13 bases sitting between them. This CDR3 spans 15 amino acids. CDR3: CASSFISGENSPLHF. CDR3 coding DNA: TGTGCCAGCAGCTTTATTTCGGGGGAAAATTCACCCCTCCACTTT.

The chain combines TRBV9 with TRBJ1-4; 7 bases map to TRBD1. CDR3 size: 15 residues. The germline V gene encodes CDR1 SGDLS and CDR2 YYNGEE. Trimming at V came to 4 bases and at J to 8 bases, leaving 11 bases not matched to a gene. The DNA of the CDR3 is TGTGCCAGCAGCCCGCGCGAGGGGGCAGGCGAAAAACTGTTTTTT. Its protein is CASSPREGAGEKLFF.

There are a few counts of this clone. The CDR3 coding sequence is TGTGCCAGTAGTTCCGTGGACAGGGGAAATCAGCCCCAGCATTTT. Its translation is CASSSVDRGNQPQHF. The chain has TRBV19 and TRBJ1-5; 9 bases are a match to TRBD1. CDR3 size: 15 residues. Germline assignment: CDR1 LNHDA and CDR2 SQIVND (reference sequence). V trimming: 5 bases; J trimming: 4 bases; junction bases outside the gene matches: 6.

The chain has TRBV10-3 and TRBJ2-5; D is ambiguous. V dropped 3 bases and J dropped 4 bases, with 3 bases sitting between them. The CDR3 has 11 residues. Germline CDR1 is ENHRY and CDR2 is SYGVKD. The CDR3 is CAISDRETQYF. For the CDR3, the DNA is TGTGCCATCAGTGACAGAGAGACCCAGTACTTC.

The chain employs TRBV7-6 and TRBJ2-7; tentatively, D is TRBD2 (5 bases). This CDR3 is 14 amino acids long. Per the germline V gene, CDR1 is SGHVS and CDR2 is FNYEAQ. V gave up 5 bases and J gave up 2 bases, with 13 bases separating them. CDR3 coding DNA: TGTGCCAGCAGCCCCCAGCGGACTCCCTACGAGCAGTACTTC. This translates into CASSPQRTPYEQYF.

In this sample, this clone turned up a few times. This chain connects TRBV29-1 to TRBJ1-5; D ambiguous. The germline CDR1 and CDR2 sequences are SQVTM and ANQGSEA. CDR3 length: 13 amino acids. The ends were cut back, 5 bases at V and 4 bases at J, with 12 bases in the middle. The CDR3: CSVLVGSNQPQHF. The CDR3, as DNA: TGCAGCGTTTTGGTCGGTAGTAATCAGCCCCAGCATTTT.